Listed below are T cell receptor beta chains from one sample, sequenced in a study of T cell repertoires in Merkel cell carcinoma. Data came from immunoSEQ multiplex PCR; TCRdb stores just in-frame clones and leaves some out. The sample yields roughly 14,000 clones, roughly 71% seen once. Sequencing input: tumor tissue. Receptors were obtained from an adult with Merkel cell carcinoma. CDR3s include the opening cysteine and the closing phenylalanine or tryptophan. The D gene is left open where the match is weak. Rows may omit the clone size; those that give it use once, few, many or a size class.

cdr3_nt: TGTGCCAGCAGTCCGGGACCGATACAGCCCCAGCATTTT
cdr3_aa: CASSPGPIQPQHF
d_call: -
j_call: TRBJ1-5
v_call: TRBV6-5
clone_size: -

cdr3_nt: TGTGCCAGCAGCCCCCAAGTAGTGGATCAGCCCCAGCATTTT
cdr3_aa: CASSPQVVDQPQHF
d_call: -
j_call: TRBJ1-5
v_call: TRBV7-2
clone_size: -

cdr3_nt: TGTGCCAGCAGCCCTCGGACTAGCGGGAAAGACGGGGAGCTGTTTTTT
cdr3_aa: CASSPRTSGKDGELFF
d_call: TRBD2
j_call: TRBJ2-2
v_call: TRBV5-5
clone_size: -

cdr3_nt: TGCGCCAGCAGCCAAGATCTTGGGCTAGCGGGGGGCCAAGAGACCCAGTACTTC
cdr3_aa: CASSQDLGLAGGQETQYF
d_call: TRBD2
j_call: TRBJ2-5
v_call: TRBV4-1
clone_size: -

cdr3_nt: TGCAGCGCCCAGGGAGAGGGCCTTAGCGGGGAGCTGTTTTTT
cdr3_aa: CSAQGEGLSGELFF
d_call: -
j_call: TRBJ2-2
v_call: TRBV29-1
clone_size: few

cdr3_nt: TGTGCCAGCAGCTTCGACAGGAAGACTGAAGCTTTCTTT
cdr3_aa: CASSFDRKTEAFF
d_call: -
j_call: TRBJ1-1
v_call: TRBV7-3
clone_size: -

cdr3_nt: TGTGCCAGCAGCTTTTCGGGTCCCGGATCACCCCTCCACTTT
cdr3_aa: CASSFSGPGSPLHF
d_call: -
j_call: TRBJ1-6
v_call: TRBV7-2
clone_size: few

cdr3_nt: TGTGCCAGCTCACCAATTTTGGGCCTCTCCGGGGAGCTGTTTTTT
cdr3_aa: CASSPILGLSGELFF
d_call: -
j_call: TRBJ2-2
v_call: TRBV18
clone_size: -

cdr3_nt: TGTGCCAGCAGCTTGGGTAGGGGATTAGAGGAGACCCAGTACTTC
cdr3_aa: CASSLGRGLEETQYF
d_call: -
j_call: TRBJ2-5
v_call: TRBV5-6
clone_size: -

cdr3_nt: TGTGCCAGCAGCCGACAGGGCCTTGAAGCTTTCTTT
cdr3_aa: CASSRQGLEAFF
d_call: TRBD1
j_call: TRBJ1-1
v_call: TRBV7-2
clone_size: -

cdr3_nt: TGTGCCAGCAGTTACGATGTCCTAACCTACGAGCAGTACTTC
cdr3_aa: CASSYDVLTYEQYF
d_call: -
j_call: TRBJ2-7
v_call: TRBV6-5
clone_size: -

cdr3_nt: TGTGCCAGTAGTATGGGGCGGAACACCGGGGAGCTGTTTTTT
cdr3_aa: CASSMGRNTGELFF
d_call: -
j_call: TRBJ2-2
v_call: TRBV19
clone_size: -

cdr3_nt: TGTGCCAGCAGTGCCTTGACAGGGATTTTCTACAATGAGCAGTTCTTC
cdr3_aa: CASSALTGIFYNEQFF
d_call: TRBD1
j_call: TRBJ2-1
v_call: TRBV6-1
clone_size: -

cdr3_nt: TGTGCCAGCAGTCAAACCGGGACAGAAAACAATGAGCAGTTCTTC
cdr3_aa: CASSQTGTENNEQFF
d_call: TRBD1
j_call: TRBJ2-1
v_call: TRBV6-5
clone_size: -

cdr3_nt: TGTGCCAGCAGTTACCCGCAGGGGGCTAAGCATTTT
cdr3_aa: CASSYPQGAKHF
d_call: TRBD1
j_call: TRBJ1-5
v_call: TRBV6-6
clone_size: -

cdr3_nt: TGTGCCAGTAGCCCAGGGTCCCCGGGCGAGCAGTACTTC
cdr3_aa: CASSPGSPGEQYF
d_call: -
j_call: TRBJ2-7
v_call: TRBV19
clone_size: -

cdr3_nt: TGTGCCAGCAGCCCACAGGGGGCCTATCACGAGCAGTACTTC
cdr3_aa: CASSPQGAYHEQYF
d_call: TRBD1
j_call: TRBJ2-7
v_call: TRBV5-6
clone_size: -

cdr3_nt: TGTGCCAGCAGAACCGGGACACCAGGAAACACCATATATTTT
cdr3_aa: CASRTGTPGNTIYF
d_call: -
j_call: TRBJ1-3
v_call: TRBV28
clone_size: -

cdr3_nt: TGTGCCAGCAGTCCAAGGACAGGAAGATTAAACACCATATATTTT
cdr3_aa: CASSPRTGRLNTIYF
d_call: TRBD1
j_call: TRBJ1-3
v_call: TRBV28
clone_size: -

cdr3_nt: TGTGCCAGCAGTTTGGGTGACAGACCGAATTCACCCCTCCACTTT
cdr3_aa: CASSLGDRPNSPLHF
d_call: -
j_call: TRBJ1-6
v_call: TRBV27
clone_size: -

cdr3_nt: TGCGCCAGCAGCTTAACGAGCTCGCCCGGGGAGCTGTTTTTT
cdr3_aa: CASSLTSSPGELFF
d_call: -
j_call: TRBJ2-2
v_call: TRBV5-1
clone_size: few

cdr3_nt: TGTGCCAGCAGTGAATTTGTAGGGGGTGAGCAGTTCTTC
cdr3_aa: CASSEFVGGEQFF
d_call: -
j_call: TRBJ2-1
v_call: TRBV6-1
clone_size: -

cdr3_nt: TGTGCCAGCAGAACGATGGGAACTAATGAAAAACTGTTTTTT
cdr3_aa: CASRTMGTNEKLFF
d_call: -
j_call: TRBJ1-4
v_call: TRBV6-5
clone_size: -

cdr3_nt: TGTGCCAGCAGTGGGCGGGACAGGGTCTACGAGCAGTACTTC
cdr3_aa: CASSGRDRVYEQYF
d_call: TRBD1
j_call: TRBJ2-7
v_call: TRBV6-6
clone_size: few